The entry below describes one T cell receptor beta chain. This clonotype has just a few counts. What this receptor recognizes is not known. Per-base qualities were not stored, and no clone one base away is much larger. Preparation of the library involved PCR. TCR sequencing of DNA from cultured CD4+ T cells used the Oncomine TCR Beta short-read assay at the Johns Hopkins FTIC core. Genomic DNA was extracted from the cultured CD4+ T cells with the QIAamp micro DNA kit. The Oncomine TCR Beta libraries from cultured CD4+ T cells were pooled using unique dual indexes and then sequenced on an Illumina iSeq 100. On the authors' methods: Non-productive sequences were removed, and CDR3s that did not start with C, did not end with F or W, or were shorter than 7 amino acids were discarded. Antigen-specific clonotypes were identified with the MANAFEST web application by comparing peptide-stimulated wells with reference and other culture wells. For a clone to be called positive, the clone needed an FDR below 0.05, an odds ratio above 5, and a productive frequency above 0.1% in at least two of three replicate wells. A clonotype was classed as cross-reactive if the clonotype showed significant expansion both in SARS-CoV-2 spike wells and in at least one common cold coronavirus spike condition. CDR3 homology was assessed with Levenshtein distances (stringdist) and unrooted phylogenetic trees (ape) in R version 3.6.1. TCRdb handled the public reads itself, with Q25 trimming in fastp and clone calling in MiXCR, and kept productive beta chains. Entries are consolidated by CDR3 protein sequence, retaining the most common genes and DNA. The authors' filters were not applied to this entry. Recorded for this sample are about 15,000 distinct CDR3 sequences; less than 70% of them occurred a single time. Clones ranked in the top ten supply approximately 10% of the sample.

This entry is derived from a study of vaccination and CD4 T cells after COVID-19 (dated by TCRdb to 2022 to 2024). General notes on the study: Convalescent patients had a positive SARS-CoV-2 result on nasal swab PCR, and of these patients, several had mild disease and one had severe disease. In the convalescent cohort there were six males and four females, among whom were two Hispanic individuals, seven Caucasians, two Asians and one multiracial person. Two doses of either the Pfizer-BioNTech BNT162b2 vaccine (n=8) or the Moderna mRNA-1273 vaccine (n=2) were administered to participants. Post-COVID blood samples were collected from convalescent patients a median of approximately 93 days after diagnosis, with a range of about 30 to 170 days. Post-vaccine blood samples were taken a median of around 70 days after the second vaccine dose, with a range of roughly 13 to 250 days. Overlapping spike peptide pools from SARS-CoV-2 and from the common cold coronaviruses HCoV-NL63, HCoV-OC43 and HCoV-229E were used as culture stimuli. Control cultures used a CEFX viral epitope pool as positive control, an HIV-1 Nef peptide pool as negative control, or no peptide. In around nine COVID-19 convalescent patients and a handful of infection-naive healthy vaccine recipients, the spike-specific CD4+ TCR repertoire before mRNA vaccination was compared with the repertoire after mRNA vaccination.

The full study reports these points: The study included relatively few convalescent patients and did not analyze early timepoints after natural infection. The median number of SARS-CoV-2-reactive clonotypes rose from under 25 after infection to approximately 41 after vaccination, but the change was not significant. Among convalescent patients, a median about 86% of the SARS-CoV-2-reactive clones seen after vaccination appeared only after vaccination, which suggests priming specific to the vaccine. Nearly all vaccine-specific clones in convalescent patients (304 of 307) were mono-reactive for SARS-CoV-2 spike rather than cross-reactive with common cold coronaviruses.

The treatment or condition label here, explained by the study, means: approximately nine-day PBMC culture with coronavirus spike peptide pools or control peptides (ViraFEST assay). The ViraFEST assay, used in the study, expanded antigen-specific T cells with peptide pools and then identified the expanded clonotypes through TCR sequencing. The convalescent patients' positive SARS-CoV-2 PCR tests were from March to December 2020, which was before the Alpha, Beta and Delta variants emerged in the United States. PBMCs were cultured at roughly 1.9 million per well in IMDM supplemented with approximately 5.3% human AB serum and around 9.5 IU/ml IL-2, with about 11 ug/ml peptide pools added. Half of the culture medium was replaced with fresh IL-2-containing medium on days 3 and 7. After 10 to 11 days of culture, CD4+ T cells were isolated by negative selection with the EasySep CD4+ T cell isolation kit. Ficoll-Paque Plus gradient centrifugation was used to isolate PBMCs from whole blood, and the isolated PBMCs were then either used fresh or cryopreserved at -140C. Culture conditions were generally each tested in triplicate wells.

For CDR1 and CDR2, the germline V gene lists SGHAT and FQNNGV. V is clipped by 1 base and J by 3 bases, and the sequence between their germline boundaries is 13 bases long. Counted from cysteine to phenylalanine, this CDR3 has 15 amino acids. The CDR3 DNA has 45 bases and is translated from base 1. The sequenced sample consisted of CD4+ T cells from blood, cultured in vitro. The receptor comes from a human donor who had recovered from COVID-19. The chain is assembled from TRBV11-2 and TRBJ2-7; no confident D gene assignment can be made. The sequenced DNA: TGTGCCAGCAGCTTAGCCAGCCTATCGTTCTACGAGCAGTACTTC. Its protein product is CASSLASLSFYEQYF.